This paragraph covers one T cell receptor (beta chain) sequence. TCRdb re-analysed the RT-PCR reads in MiXCR, keeping a single row per CDR3 protein. The repertoire holds around 150,000 distinct CDR3 sequences, with about 40% as singletons. This sample is drawn from a study of patients and donors after allogeneic stem cell transplantation. Germline values: CDR1 DFQATT, CDR2 SNEGSKA (reference sequence). Trimming removed 0 bases at V and 6 bases at J, with 17 bases between. The length of the CDR3 is 16 residues. This receptor was taken from a human donor who was either an allogeneic HSCT recipient or a stem cell or donor lymphocyte infusion donor (not recorded which). It is not recorded whose cells these are; they may come from a transplant donor. The chain recombines TRBV20-1 with TRBJ1-4, with no clear D. Sequencing was performed on blood, either unsorted or a sorted T cell fraction (not recorded which). The CDR3 coding sequence is TGCAGTGCTAGAGATACCCCGTTAGGAGGATATGAAAAACTGTTTTTT. Encoded protein: CSARDTPLGGYEKLFF.